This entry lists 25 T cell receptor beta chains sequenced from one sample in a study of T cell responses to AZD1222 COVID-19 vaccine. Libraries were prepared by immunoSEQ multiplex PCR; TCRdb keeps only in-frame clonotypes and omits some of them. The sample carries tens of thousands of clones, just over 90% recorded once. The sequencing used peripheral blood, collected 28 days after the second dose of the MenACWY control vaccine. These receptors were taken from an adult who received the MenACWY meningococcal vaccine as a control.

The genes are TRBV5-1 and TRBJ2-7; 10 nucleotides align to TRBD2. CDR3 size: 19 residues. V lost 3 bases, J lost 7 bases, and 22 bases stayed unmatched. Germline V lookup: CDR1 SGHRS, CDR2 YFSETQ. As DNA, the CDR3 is TGCGCCAGCAGCTCAGGACAGGGAAGGGCTAGGCTAGCGGGAGAGGAGCAGTACTTC. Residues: CASSSGQGRARLAGEEQYF.

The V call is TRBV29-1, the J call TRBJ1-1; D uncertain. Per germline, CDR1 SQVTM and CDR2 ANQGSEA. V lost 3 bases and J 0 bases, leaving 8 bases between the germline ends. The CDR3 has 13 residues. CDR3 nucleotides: TGCAGCGTTGAGGGATTTGTGAACACTGAAGCTTTCTTT. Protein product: CSVEGFVNTEAFF.

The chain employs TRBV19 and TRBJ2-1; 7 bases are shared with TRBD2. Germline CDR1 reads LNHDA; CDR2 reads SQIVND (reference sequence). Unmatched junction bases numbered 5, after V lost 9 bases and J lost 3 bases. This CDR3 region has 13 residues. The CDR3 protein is CASGEGVYNEQFF. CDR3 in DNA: TGTGCCAGCGGGGAGGGAGTCTACAATGAGCAGTTCTTC.

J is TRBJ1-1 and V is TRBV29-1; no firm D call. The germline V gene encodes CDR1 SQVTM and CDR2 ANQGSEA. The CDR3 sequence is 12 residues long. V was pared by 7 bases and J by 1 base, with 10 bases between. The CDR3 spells CSAGPENTEAFF. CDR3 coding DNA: TGCAGCGCCGGACCGGAGAACACTGAAGCTTTCTTT.

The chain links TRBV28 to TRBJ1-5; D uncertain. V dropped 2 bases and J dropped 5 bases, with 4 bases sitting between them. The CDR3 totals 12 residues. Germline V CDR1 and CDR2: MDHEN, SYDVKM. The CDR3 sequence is CASSLIHQPQHF. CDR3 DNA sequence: TGTGCCAGCAGTTTAATCCATCAGCCCCAGCATTTT.

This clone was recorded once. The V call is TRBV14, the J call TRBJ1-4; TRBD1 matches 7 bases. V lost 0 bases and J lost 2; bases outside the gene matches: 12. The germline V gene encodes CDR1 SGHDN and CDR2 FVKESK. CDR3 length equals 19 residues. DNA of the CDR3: TGTGCCAGCAGCCAAGATCGTTCCGAGACAGGGTGGACTAATGAAAAACTGTTTTTT. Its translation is CASSQDRSETGWTNEKLFF. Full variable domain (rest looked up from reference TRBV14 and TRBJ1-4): EAGVTQFPSHSVIEKGQTVTLRCDPISGHDNLYWYRRVMGKEIKFLLHFVKESKQDESGMPNNRFLAERTGGTYSTLKVQPAELEDSGVYFCASSQDRSETGWTNEKLFFGSGTQLSVL.

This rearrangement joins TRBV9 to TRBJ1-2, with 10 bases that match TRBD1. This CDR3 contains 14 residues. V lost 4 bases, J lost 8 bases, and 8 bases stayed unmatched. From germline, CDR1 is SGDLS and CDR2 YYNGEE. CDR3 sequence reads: CASSSGQGIVGYTF. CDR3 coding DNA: TGTGCCAGCAGCTCGGGACAGGGGATAGTCGGCTACACCTTC.

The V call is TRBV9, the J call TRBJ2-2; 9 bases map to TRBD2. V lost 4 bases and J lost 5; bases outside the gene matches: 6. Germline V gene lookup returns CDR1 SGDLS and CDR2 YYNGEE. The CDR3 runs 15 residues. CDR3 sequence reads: CASSTSGGRTGELFF. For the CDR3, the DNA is TGTGCCAGCAGCACCAGCGGGGGGCGGACCGGGGAGCTGTTTTTT.

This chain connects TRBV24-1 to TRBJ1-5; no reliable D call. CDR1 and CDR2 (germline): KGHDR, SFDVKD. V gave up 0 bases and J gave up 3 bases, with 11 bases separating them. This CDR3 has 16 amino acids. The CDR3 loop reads CATSDLHSCPNQPQHF. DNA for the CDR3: TGTGCCACCAGTGATTTGCACTCATGCCCCAATCAGCCCCAGCATTTT.

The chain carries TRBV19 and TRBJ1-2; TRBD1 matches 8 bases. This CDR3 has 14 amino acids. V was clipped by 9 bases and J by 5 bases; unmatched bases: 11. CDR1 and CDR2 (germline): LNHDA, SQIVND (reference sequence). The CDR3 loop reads CASENRDRSYGYTF. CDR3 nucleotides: TGTGCCAGCGAGAACCGGGACAGGAGTTATGGCTACACCTTC. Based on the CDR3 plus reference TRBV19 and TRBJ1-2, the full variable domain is DGGITQSPKYLFRKEGQNVTLSCEQNLNHDAMYWYRQDPGQGLRLIYYSQIVNDFQKGDIAEGYSVSREKKESFPLTVTSAQKNPTAFYLCASENRDRSYGYTFGSGTRLTVV.

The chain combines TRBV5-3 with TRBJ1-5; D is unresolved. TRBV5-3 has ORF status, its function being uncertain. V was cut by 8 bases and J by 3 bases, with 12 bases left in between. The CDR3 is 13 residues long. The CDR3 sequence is CAREGRTNQPQHF. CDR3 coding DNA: TGTGCCAGGGAGGGCAGGACCAATCAGCCCCAGCATTTT.

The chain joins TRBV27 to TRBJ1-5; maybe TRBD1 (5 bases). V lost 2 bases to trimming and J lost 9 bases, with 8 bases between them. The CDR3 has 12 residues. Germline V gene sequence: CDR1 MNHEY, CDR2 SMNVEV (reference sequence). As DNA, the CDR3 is TGTGCCAGCAGTTTACCCGGGGGGCCCCAGCATTTT. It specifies CASSLPGGPQHF.

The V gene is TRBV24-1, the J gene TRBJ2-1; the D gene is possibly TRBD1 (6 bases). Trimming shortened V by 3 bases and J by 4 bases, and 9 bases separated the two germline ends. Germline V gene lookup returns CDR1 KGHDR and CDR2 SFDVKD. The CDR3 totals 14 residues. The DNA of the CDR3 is TGTGCCACCAGTGATCCGAGGGGGTACAATGAGCAGTTCTTC. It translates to CATSDPRGYNEQFF.

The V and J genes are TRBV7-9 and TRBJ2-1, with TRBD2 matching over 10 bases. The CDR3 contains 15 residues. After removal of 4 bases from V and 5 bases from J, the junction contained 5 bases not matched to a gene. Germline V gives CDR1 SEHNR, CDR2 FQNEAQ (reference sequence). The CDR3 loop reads CASSSGLAAHNEQFF. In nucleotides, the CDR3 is TGTGCCAGCAGCTCCGGACTAGCGGCGCACAATGAGCAGTTCTTC.

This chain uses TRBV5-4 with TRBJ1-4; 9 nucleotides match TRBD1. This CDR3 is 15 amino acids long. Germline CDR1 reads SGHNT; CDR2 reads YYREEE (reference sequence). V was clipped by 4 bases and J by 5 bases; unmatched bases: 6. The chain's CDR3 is CASSATGGRNEKLFF. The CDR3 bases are TGTGCCAGCAGCGCTACAGGGGGCCGAAATGAAAAACTGTTTTTT.

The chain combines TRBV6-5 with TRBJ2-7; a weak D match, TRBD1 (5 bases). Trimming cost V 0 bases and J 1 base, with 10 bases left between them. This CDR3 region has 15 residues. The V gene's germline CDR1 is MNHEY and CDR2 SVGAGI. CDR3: CASSYSRQYSYEQYF. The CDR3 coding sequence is TGTGCCAGCAGTTACTCACGACAGTATTCCTACGAGCAGTACTTC.

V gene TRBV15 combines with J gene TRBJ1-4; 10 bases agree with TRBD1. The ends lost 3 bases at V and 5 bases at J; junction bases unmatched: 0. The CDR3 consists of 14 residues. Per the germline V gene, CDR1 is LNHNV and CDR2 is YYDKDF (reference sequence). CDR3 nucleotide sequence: TGTGCCACCAGCAGGGACAGGGGGAATGAAAAACTGTTTTTT. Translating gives CATSRDRGNEKLFF.

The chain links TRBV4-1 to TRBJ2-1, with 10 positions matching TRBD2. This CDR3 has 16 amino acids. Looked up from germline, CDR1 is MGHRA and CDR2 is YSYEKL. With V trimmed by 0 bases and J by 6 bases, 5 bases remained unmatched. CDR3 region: CASSQEELAGANEQFF. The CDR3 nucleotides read TGCGCCAGCAGCCAAGAGGAGCTAGCGGGGGCCAATGAGCAGTTCTTC.

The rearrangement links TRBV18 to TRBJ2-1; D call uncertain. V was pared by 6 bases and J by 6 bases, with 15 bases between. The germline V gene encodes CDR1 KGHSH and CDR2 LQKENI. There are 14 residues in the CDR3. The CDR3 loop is CASSPPEAFNEQFF. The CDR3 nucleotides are TGTGCCAGCTCTCCGCCCGAAGCGTTCAATGAGCAGTTCTTC. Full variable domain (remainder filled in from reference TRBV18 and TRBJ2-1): NAGVMQNPRHLVRRRGQEARLRCSPMKGHSHVYWYRQLPEEGLKFMVYLQKENIIDESGMPKERFSAEFPKEGPSILRIQQVVRGDSAAYFCASSPPEAFNEQFFGPGTRLTVL.

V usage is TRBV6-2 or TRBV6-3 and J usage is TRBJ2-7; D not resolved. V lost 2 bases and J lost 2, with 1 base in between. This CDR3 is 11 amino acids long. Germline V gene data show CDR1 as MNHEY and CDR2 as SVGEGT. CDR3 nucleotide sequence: TGTGCCAGCAGTTACCCCTACGAGCAGTACTTC. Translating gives CASSYPYEQYF.

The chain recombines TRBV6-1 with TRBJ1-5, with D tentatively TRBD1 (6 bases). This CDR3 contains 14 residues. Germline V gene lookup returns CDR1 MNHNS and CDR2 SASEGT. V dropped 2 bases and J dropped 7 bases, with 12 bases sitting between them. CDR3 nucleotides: TGTGCCAGCAGTGAATACGGCAGGGGACAGCCCCAGCATTTT. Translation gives CASSEYGRGQPQHF.

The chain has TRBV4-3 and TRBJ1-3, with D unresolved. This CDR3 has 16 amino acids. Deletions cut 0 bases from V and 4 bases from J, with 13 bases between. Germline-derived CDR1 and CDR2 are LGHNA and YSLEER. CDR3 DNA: TGCGCCAGCAGCCAAGATCAGCCGGGCTCAGGAAACACCATATATTTT. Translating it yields CASSQDQPGSGNTIYF.

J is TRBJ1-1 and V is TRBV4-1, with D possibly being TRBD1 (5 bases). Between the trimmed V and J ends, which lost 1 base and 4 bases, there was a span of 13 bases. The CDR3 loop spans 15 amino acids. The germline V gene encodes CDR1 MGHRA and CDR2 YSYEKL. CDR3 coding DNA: TGCGCCAGCAGCCAAGGCGGGGGTATGGGCACTGAAGCTTTCTTT. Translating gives CASSQGGGMGTEAFF.

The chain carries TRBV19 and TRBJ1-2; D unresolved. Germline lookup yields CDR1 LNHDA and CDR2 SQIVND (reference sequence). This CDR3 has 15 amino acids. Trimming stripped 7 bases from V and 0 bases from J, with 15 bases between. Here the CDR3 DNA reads TGTGCCAGTACCCAAGGGATGGTAGCTAACTATGGCTACACCTTC. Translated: CASTQGMVANYGYTF.

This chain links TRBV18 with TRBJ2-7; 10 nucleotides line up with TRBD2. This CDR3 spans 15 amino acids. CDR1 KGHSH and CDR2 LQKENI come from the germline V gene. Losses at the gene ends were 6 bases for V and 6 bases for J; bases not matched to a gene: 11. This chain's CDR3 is CASSPTSGFVSEQYF. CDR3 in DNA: TGTGCCAGCTCTCCGACTAGCGGGTTTGTTTCCGAGCAGTACTTC.